One and the same sample provided the 11 T cell receptor beta chains below, sequenced in a study of blood T cell repertoires in COVID-19. The method was immunoSEQ multiplex PCR; TCRdb's version includes in-frame clones alone and lacks a portion of them. The profile shows some 340,000 clones, roughly 90% of them singletons. Sequenced input: PBMCs or T cells enriched from blood (not recorded which). Every receptor here comes from a woman in her 30s who had been exposed to COVID-19.

The chain carries TRBV19 and TRBJ2-5, with D tentatively TRBD2 (5 bases). The V and J ends lost 1 base and 7 bases respectively, with 13 bases between them. The germline V gene encodes CDR1 LNHDA and CDR2 SQIVND (reference sequence). CDR3 length: 14 amino acids. The CDR3 region is CASSIGLPRGTQYF. The CDR3 bases are TGTGCCAGTAGTATAGGACTACCCCGCGGGACCCAGTACTTC.

The chain combines TRBV7-6 with TRBJ1-1; D might be TRBD1 (5 bases). The CDR3 is 15 residues long. Germline V gene sequence: CDR1 SGHVS, CDR2 FNYEAQ. Trimming shortened V by 1 base and J by 2 bases, and 11 bases separated the two germline ends. CDR3 coding DNA: TGTGCCAGCAGCTTAGAGCGGGGGGTAAACACTGAAGCTTTCTTT. Translated: CASSLERGVNTEAFF.

This clone was seen a handful of times. The chain links TRBV29-1 to TRBJ1-2; 7 nucleotides align to TRBD1. V lost 3 bases and J lost 3; bases outside the gene matches: 7. The CDR3 spans 14 residues. CDR1 and CDR2 (germline): SQVTM, ANQGSEA. The CDR3 DNA reads as TGCAGCGTTGACATGGGCAGGGGGGACTATGGCTACACCTTC. It translates to CSVDMGRGDYGYTF.

The chain uses TRBV25-1 and TRBJ1-2, with D unclear. V was clipped by 4 bases and J by 4 bases, with 16 bases between them. The CDR3 consists of 15 residues. Germline assignment: CDR1 MGHDK and CDR2 SYGVNS. The CDR3 sequence is CASSAPSTGIYGYTF. The CDR3 DNA sequence: TGTGCCAGCAGTGCCCCTTCTACGGGGATCTATGGCTACACCTTC.

V is TRBV5-1 and J is TRBJ2-7; D is uncertain. Germline V CDR1 and CDR2: SGHRS, YFSETQ. Trimming left V 4 bases short and J 2 bases short, with 13 bases between. The CDR3 consists of 14 residues. The CDR3 DNA reads TGCGCCAGCAGCCCAAGACAAAGCCCCTACGAGCAGTACTTC. Protein sequence: CASSPRQSPYEQYF.

This clone was found many times. The chain is built from TRBV6-6 and TRBJ1-1, with TRBD1 matching 10 bases. Germline-derived CDR1 and CDR2 are MNHNY and SVGAGI (reference sequence). Losses at the gene ends were 5 bases for V and 4 bases for J; bases not matched to a gene: 13. The CDR3 spans 17 residues. The CDR3: CASSRQGAILSPTEAFF. DNA of the CDR3: TGTGCCAGCAGTCGACAGGGGGCGATTTTGTCCCCCACTGAAGCTTTCTTT.

CDR3 loop: CSATGGAEAFF. The DNA of the CDR3 is TGCAGTGCTACCGGAGGGGCTGAAGCTTTCTTT. V usage is TRBV20-1 and J usage is TRBJ1-1; maybe TRBD1 (5 bases). This CDR3 spans 11 amino acids. Germline loops: CDR1 DFQATT, CDR2 SNEGSKA (reference sequence). V was trimmed by 4 bases and J by 6 bases, leaving 9 bases between them.

This clone has a handful of counts. The chain combines TRBV2 with TRBJ1-5; D may be TRBD1 (5 bases). Germline loops: CDR1 SNHLY, CDR2 FYNNEI. The CDR3 is 16 amino acids. Trimming removed 7 bases at V and 2 bases at J, with 18 bases between. The CDR3, as DNA: TGTGCCAGCACTACTCACGGGGGTAGGCGCAATCAGCCCCAGCATTTT. Translating gives CASTTHGGRRNQPQHF.

The J gene is TRBJ1-6, the V gene TRBV5-1, with 12 bases matching TRBD1. After removal of 4 bases from V and 3 bases from J, the junction contained 8 bases not matched to a gene. Per germline, CDR1 SGHRS and CDR2 YFSETQ. The CDR3 is 18 amino acids. The CDR3 region has the DNA TGCGCCAGCAGCATCCCTGGGACAGGGGGCTACTATAATTCACCCCTCCACTTT. It encodes CASSIPGTGGYYNSPLHF.

The chain links TRBV5-1 to TRBJ2-2; 10 bases map to TRBD1. Germline lookup yields CDR1 SGHRS and CDR2 YFSETQ. The length of the CDR3 is 15 residues. After removal of 6 bases from V and 7 bases from J, the junction contained 9 bases not matched to a gene. CDR3 sequence (DNA): TGCGCCAGCACTAAGCAGACAGGGGGCGGCGGGGAGCTGTTTTTT. This translates into CASTKQTGGGGELFF.

This clone was seen repeatedly, ten times or more. Here the CDR3 reads CASATGTANNEQFF. The CDR3 region has the DNA TGCGCCAGCGCAACCGGGACAGCTAACAATGAGCAGTTCTTC. V usage is TRBV4-3 and J usage is TRBJ2-1; TRBD1 agrees at 7 bases. The junction had 9 bases not matched to a gene; V was cut back by 8 bases and J by 5 bases. In germline, CDR1 is LGHNA, CDR2 YSLEER. CDR3 length equals 14 residues.